These 20 T cell receptor beta chains came from one sample sequenced in a study of cytomegalovirus exposure and HLA in healthy donors (dated by TCRdb to the late 2010s). The library was built by means of the immunoSEQ multiplex PCR assay. For the multiplex PCR, a mixture combining 60 forward primers for TCR Vbeta segments and 13 reverse primers for TCR Jbeta segments was used. This is the immuneACCESS table as TCRdb keeps it, with only in-frame sequences that have V and J called. A part of the clones is gone; compared with another copy, unresolved V genes explain less than half, and the rest is unexplained. This sample lists roughly 100,000 clones; about 83% were detected once. 6.1% of the sample goes to the ten largest clones. The sample taken for sequencing was PBMCs. These receptors originate from a man between 18 and 29 years old in good health and CMV-seronegative.

The chain carries TRBV18 and TRBJ2-5; D may be TRBD2 (5 bases). This CDR3 comprises 13 residues. Between the trimmed V and J ends, which lost 4 bases and 2 bases, there was a span of 8 bases. Germline CDR1 reads KGHSH; CDR2 reads LQKENI. Here the CDR3 reads CASSLPGQETQYF. CDR3 DNA: TGTGCCAGCTCACTGCCGGGGCAAGAGACCCAGTACTTC.

The chain uses TRBV4-3 and TRBJ1-2; no reliable D call. Looked up from germline, CDR1 is LGHNA and CDR2 is YSLEER. This CDR3 spans 15 amino acids. V lost 1 base and J lost 4, with 13 bases in between. Here the CDR3 DNA reads TGCGCCAGCAGCCAAGCGTCCGAGGGCGGCTATGGCTACACCTTC. Its protein product is CASSQASEGGYGYTF.

The rearrangement joins TRBV11-2 to TRBJ1-2; 10 positions agree with TRBD1. The CDR3 length is 15 residues. The J segment lost 2 bases and the V segment lost 8 bases, leaving 8 bases of the junction unmatched. CDR1 SGHAT and CDR2 FQNNGV come from the germline V gene. Written as DNA, the CDR3 is TGTGCCAGCCGAAAACCGGGACAGGGGAACTATGGCTACACCTTC. It translates to CASRKPGQGNYGYTF.

As regards this clone: Other DNA sequences in the same sample also yield this CDR3. The chain recombines TRBV27 with TRBJ1-1; 7 nucleotides match TRBD1. This CDR3 is built from 14 residues. The V segment lost 4 bases and the J segment 5 bases; nucleotides outside the gene matches: 7. Germline V lookup: CDR1 MNHEY, CDR2 SMNVEV (reference sequence). The CDR3: CASSYDRAGTEAFF. The CDR3 coding sequence is TGTGCCAGCAGTTACGACAGGGCAGGAACTGAAGCTTTCTTT.

The genes are TRBV29-1 and TRBJ2-5; 13 positions agree with TRBD2. The germline V gene encodes CDR1 SQVTM and CDR2 ANQGSEA. Germline trimming cut 4 bases from V and 1 base from J; bases unmatched to any gene: 3. The CDR3 is 15 amino acids. CDR3 bases: TGCAGCGTTGCCCGGACTAGCGGGGGCCAAGAGACCCAGTACTTC. This gives the protein CSVARTSGGQETQYF. The variable domain in full, completed from reference TRBV29-1 and TRBJ2-5, reads SAVISQKPSRDICQRGTSLTIQCQVDSQVTMMFWYRQQPGQSLTLIATANQGSEATYESGFVIDKFPISRPNLTFSTLTVSNMSPEDSSIYLCSVARTSGGQETQYFGPGTRLLVL.

The chain links TRBV19 to TRBJ1-2; TRBD1 matches at 7 bases. The CDR3 spans 12 residues. The germline CDR1 and CDR2 sequences are LNHDA and SQIVND (reference sequence). J gave up 6 bases and V 9 bases, and 7 bases lay outside the gene matches. Here the CDR3 DNA reads TGTGCCAGCCGGACAGGAGCAAATGGCTACACCTTC. Its translation is CASRTGANGYTF.

The V gene is TRBV28, the J gene TRBJ2-5, with 12 bases fitting TRBD2. There are 15 residues in the CDR3. Germline-derived CDR1 and CDR2 are MDHEN and SYDVKM. V lost 4 bases to trimming and J lost 3 bases; unmatched junction nucleotides: 3. In nucleotides, the CDR3 is TGTGCCAGCAGTTCTCGGACTAGCGGGAAAGAGACCCAGTACTTC. Translating gives CASSSRTSGKETQYF.

The genes are TRBV6-1 and TRBJ2-1; weak D call: TRBD2 (5 bases). Germline CDR1 and CDR2: MNHNS and SASEGT. This CDR3 comprises 14 residues. Trimming removed 4 bases at V and 0 bases at J, with 7 bases between. This CDR3 reads CASSGGSSYNEQFF. The CDR3 coding sequence is TGTGCCAGCAGTGGCGGGTCCTCCTACAATGAGCAGTTCTTC.

In this sample, this clone turned up a few times. Distinct nucleotide sequences in the sample also encode this CDR3. J is TRBJ2-7 and V is TRBV9, with D possibly TRBD1 on 5 matching bases. CDR1 and CDR2 (germline): SGDLS, YYNGEE. The CDR3 covers 14 residues. Trimming took 0 bases from V and 3 from J, leaving 10 bases between them. The CDR3 bases are TGTGCCAGCAGCGTAGCAGCAGGGAACTACGAGCAGTACTTC. As protein: CASSVAAGNYEQYF.

V and J are TRBV4-1 and TRBJ1-2, with TRBD1 as a possible D gene (5 bases). The CDR3 consists of 15 residues. Trimming shortened V by 4 bases and J by 6 bases, and 18 bases separated the two germline ends. In germline, CDR1 is MGHRA, CDR2 YSYEKL. This CDR3 reads CASSRLLSQGDGYTF. CDR3 nucleotide sequence: TGCGCCAGCAGCCGGCTCTTAAGCCAGGGTGATGGCTACACCTTC.

This clone turned up a few times. The chain is built from TRBV27 and TRBJ2-5; a possible D gene is TRBD1 (6 bases). The CDR3 is 12 residues long. Germline-derived CDR1 and CDR2 are MNHEY and SMNVEV (reference sequence). V lost 3 bases and J 4 bases, leaving 6 bases between the germline ends. The CDR3 region is CASSLTGETQYF. The CDR3 DNA reads TGTGCCAGCAGTTTGACAGGAGAGACCCAGTACTTC.

V usage is TRBV2 and J usage is TRBJ1-5; TRBD1 matches at 9 bases. CDR3 length: 15 amino acids. Trimming took 6 bases from V and 2 from J; bases not matched to a gene: 5. Germline CDR1 reads SNHLY; CDR2 reads FYNNEI. The CDR3 DNA follows: TGTGCCAGCAGGAACCGGACAGGGGGCAATCAGCCCCAGCATTTT. It is translated as CASRNRTGGNQPQHF.

CDR3: CASSLRRTETSYGYTF. CDR3 nucleotides: TGTGCCAGCAGCTTGCGACGGACAGAGACTTCATATGGCTACACCTTC. The J gene is TRBJ1-2, the V gene TRBV7-3; TRBD1 is a possible D gene (6 bases). The CDR3 has 16 amino acids. The germline V and J ends were trimmed by 3 bases and 5 bases, with 19 bases remaining between them. Germline assignment: CDR1 SGHTA and CDR2 FQGTGA.

The table lists this clone with a few counts. The gene calls are TRBV6-1 and TRBJ1-4; D is perhaps TRBD1 (5 bases). V was trimmed by 2 bases and J by 3 bases, leaving 13 bases between them. This CDR3 is 16 amino acids long. Germline V gene lookup returns CDR1 MNHNS and CDR2 SASEGT. DNA of the CDR3: TGTGCCAGCAGTGAAACTCCCTCGACAGCTAATGAAAAACTGTTTTTT. It is translated as CASSETPSTANEKLFF.

The genes are TRBV7-6 and TRBJ2-7; D unresolved. The germline V and J ends were trimmed by 1 base and 3 bases, with 10 bases remaining between them. Germline CDR1 is SGHVS and CDR2 is FNYEAQ. The CDR3 has 14 amino acids. The CDR3 region has the DNA TGTGCCAGCAGCTTAGACTTGTCGAGCTACGAGCAGTACTTC. Amino acid sequence: CASSLDLSSYEQYF.

The chain couples TRBV9 to TRBJ2-5; no reliable D call. The V end was cut by 3 bases, the J end by 5 bases, with 11 bases between. Per the germline V gene, CDR1 is SGDLS and CDR2 is YYNGEE. The CDR3 runs 13 residues. CDR3 in DNA: TGTGCCAGCAGCGCAAACTCGAGGGAGACCCAGTACTTC. This encodes CASSANSRETQYF.

The chain employs TRBV13 and TRBJ2-5, with D perhaps matching TRBD2 (5 bases). Germline loops: CDR1 PRHDT, CDR2 FYEKMQ (reference sequence). The CDR3 is 14 amino acids. V lost 2 bases and J 4 bases, leaving 11 bases between the germline ends. For the CDR3, the DNA is TGTGCCAGCAGCTTAAGTGGACTTTTAGAGACCCAGTACTTC. It is translated as CASSLSGLLETQYF.

V is TRBV5-1 and J is TRBJ2-5; a possible D gene is TRBD1 (5 bases). The CDR3 is 14 amino acids. V lost 3 bases, J lost 1 base, and 10 bases lay in between. The germline CDR1 and CDR2 sequences are SGHRS and YFSETQ. This chain's CDR3 is CASSSDSTQETQYF. DNA of the CDR3: TGCGCCAGCAGCTCCGACAGTACCCAAGAGACCCAGTACTTC.

V gene TRBV6-5 combines with J gene TRBJ1-4; possibly TRBD1 for D (5 bases). Trimming cost V 7 bases and J 7 bases, with 16 bases left between them. Germline V CDR1 and CDR2: MNHEY, SVGAGI. This CDR3 is 14 amino acids long. CDR3: CASTRAGYSEKLFF. The CDR3 DNA is TGTGCCAGCACTCGAGCAGGGTATAGTGAAAAACTGTTTTTT.

V usage is TRBV30 and J usage is TRBJ1-5; D gene unclear. Germline CDR1 and CDR2: GTSNPN and SVGIG (reference sequence). The CDR3 length is 15 residues. Trimming took off 0 bases at V and 2 bases at J, with 11 bases between the two ends. The chain's CDR3 is CAWSVYGEGNQPQHF. CDR3 nucleotides: TGTGCCTGGAGTGTATACGGAGAGGGCAATCAGCCCCAGCATTTT.